These T cell receptor beta chains were read from a single sample in a study of T cells in Graves' hyperthyroidism and ophthalmopathy. Via MiXCR, TCRdb re-called the multiplex PCR reads, giving one row per CDR3 protein. The table includes around 600,000 distinct CDR3 sequences, more than 15% detected once. Sequences were obtained from blood. These receptor sequences come from a middle-aged woman with Graves' ophthalmopathy. Both conserved end residues are part of each CDR3. D genes are given only for firm matches. Size is stated for part of the rows, as once, few or many counts, or as a class when the clone is expanded.

CDR3 protein: CASSSAGYTQYF; CDR3 DNA: TGTGCCAGCAGCTCGGCAGGGTATACGCAGTATTTT; V gene: TRBV7-9; clone size: many; J gene: TRBJ2-3; D gene: -
CDR3 protein: CSASQPSRVDDYGYTF; CDR3 DNA: TGCAGTGCTAGCCAACCTTCAAGGGTGGATGACTATGGCTACACCTTC; V gene: TRBV20-1; clone size: -; J gene: TRBJ1-2; D gene: -
CDR3 protein: CSARDDRGNSPLHF; CDR3 DNA: TGCAGTGCTAGAGATGACAGGGGCAATTCACCCCTCCACTTT; V gene: TRBV20-1; clone size: -; J gene: TRBJ1-6; D gene: TRBD1
CDR3 protein: CAWKRTIYNEQFF; CDR3 DNA: TGTGCCTGGAAGCGGACAATTTACAATGAGCAGTTCTTC; V gene: TRBV30; clone size: few; J gene: TRBJ2-1; D gene: -
CDR3 protein: CASSPTGTQRGQPQHF; CDR3 DNA: TGTGCCAGCAGTCCCACCGGGACACAGCGGGGTCAGCCCCAGCATTTT; V gene: TRBV27; clone size: few; J gene: TRBJ1-5; D gene: -
CDR3 protein: CASSFRSAGGPGELFF; CDR3 DNA: TGTGCCAGCAGCTTTCGGTCAGCGGGGGGGCCCGGGGAGCTGTTTTTT; V gene: TRBV13; clone size: -; J gene: TRBJ2-2; D gene: TRBD2
CDR3 protein: CASSLGHEQCF; CDR3 DNA: TGTGCCAGCAGTTTGGGCCACGAGCAGTGCTTC; V gene: TRBV28; clone size: -; J gene: TRBJ2-7; D gene: -
CDR3 protein: CASSTFRPPFSYNEQFF; CDR3 DNA: TGTGCCAGCAGCACATTCAGGCCGCCATTTTCCTACAATGAGCAGTTCTTC; V gene: TRBV7-8; clone size: -; J gene: TRBJ2-1; D gene: -
CDR3 protein: CASSHGTGYEQYF; CDR3 DNA: TGTGCCAGCAGTCACGGTACTGGCTACGAGCAGTACTTC; V gene: TRBV27; clone size: -; J gene: TRBJ2-7; D gene: -
CDR3 protein: CATSDFGTGGSFTLHF; CDR3 DNA: TGTGCCACCAGTGACTTCGGGACAGGGGGCTCCTTCACCCTCCACTTT; V gene: TRBV24-1; clone size: -; J gene: TRBJ1-6; D gene: TRBD1
CDR3 protein: CSALPDWGDDGYTF; CDR3 DNA: TGCAGTGCTCTGCCTGATTGGGGAGATGATGGCTACACCTTC; V gene: TRBV20-1; clone size: -; J gene: TRBJ1-2; D gene: -
CDR3 protein: CASSPLVLGRDGSYEQYF; CDR3 DNA: TGTGCCAGCAGCCCACTGGTTTTGGGGAGGGACGGCTCCTACGAGCAGTACTTC; V gene: TRBV28; clone size: few; J gene: TRBJ2-7; D gene: TRBD2
CDR3 protein: CSARAPGQSSYEQYF; CDR3 DNA: TGCAGTGCTAGGGCCCCGGGACAGAGCTCCTACGAGCAGTACTTC; V gene: TRBV20-1; clone size: -; J gene: TRBJ2-7; D gene: TRBD1
CDR3 protein: CAWSAGRAYEQYF; CDR3 DNA: TGTGCCTGGAGTGCGGGACGAGCCTACGAGCAGTACTTC; V gene: TRBV30; clone size: many; J gene: TRBJ2-7; D gene: -
CDR3 protein: CSATTPWGERETQYF; CDR3 DNA: TGCAGTGCGACCACTCCATGGGGGGAGCGAGAGACCCAGTACTTC; V gene: TRBV20-1; clone size: few; J gene: TRBJ2-5; D gene: -
CDR3 protein: CASSPYGGSNQPQHF; CDR3 DNA: TGTGCCAGCAGCCCCTATGGCGGTAGCAATCAGCCCCAGCATTTT; V gene: TRBV7-8; clone size: few; J gene: TRBJ1-5; D gene: -
CDR3 protein: CASNQGQGYSGANVLTF; CDR3 DNA: TGTGCCAGCAACCAAGGACAGGGCTACTCTGGGGCCAACGTCCTGACTTTC; V gene: TRBV2; clone size: many; J gene: TRBJ2-6; D gene: TRBD1
CDR3 protein: CSAREDQTQYF; CDR3 DNA: TGCAGTGCTAGAGAGGACCAGACGCAGTATTTT; V gene: TRBV20-1; clone size: many; J gene: TRBJ2-3; D gene: -
CDR3 protein: CASSSLLYSNQPQHF; CDR3 DNA: TGTGCCAGCAGTTCTCTGTTATATAGCAATCAGCCCCAGCATTTT; V gene: TRBV27; clone size: many; J gene: TRBJ1-5; D gene: -
CDR3 protein: CASSQDSSGIKETQYF; CDR3 DNA: TGTGCCAGCAGCCAAGATAGCAGCGGTATAAAAGAGACCCAGTACTTC; V gene: TRBV4-2; clone size: -; J gene: TRBJ2-5; D gene: -
CDR3 protein: CASSERQSSYNSPLHF; CDR3 DNA: TGTGCCAGCAGCGAAAGACAGAGCTCCTATAATTCACCCCTCCACTTT; V gene: TRBV7-2; clone size: many; J gene: TRBJ1-6; D gene: -
CDR3 protein: CASTDRATNEKLFF; CDR3 DNA: TGTGCCAGCACAGACAGGGCAACTAATGAAAAACTGTTTTTT; V gene: TRBV2; clone size: many; J gene: TRBJ1-4; D gene: TRBD1
CDR3 protein: CASSLGQRNSPLHF; CDR3 DNA: TGCGCCAGCAGCTTGGGACAGAGGAATTCACCCCTCCACTTT; V gene: TRBV5-1; clone size: many; J gene: TRBJ1-6; D gene: -
CDR3 protein: CASSQERVGYTF; CDR3 DNA: TGTGCCAGCAGCCAAGAAAGGGTTGGCTACACCTTC; V gene: TRBV3-1; clone size: many; J gene: TRBJ1-2; D gene: -
CDR3 protein: CASSLSVSPCEQYF; CDR3 DNA: TGTGCCAGCAGTTTATCAGTAAGCCCCTGCGAGCAGTACTTC; V gene: TRBV28; clone size: few; J gene: TRBJ2-7; D gene: -
CDR3 protein: CASSQSRGSSNQPQHF; CDR3 DNA: TGTGCCAGCAGTCAAAGCAGGGGTAGTAGCAATCAGCCCCAGCATTTT; V gene: TRBV3-1; clone size: many; J gene: TRBJ1-5; D gene: -
CDR3 protein: CAWSVPRLVTHEQFF; CDR3 DNA: TGTGCCTGGAGTGTACCGAGACTAGTGACGCATGAGCAGTTCTTC; V gene: TRBV30; clone size: -; J gene: TRBJ2-1; D gene: -
CDR3 protein: CASSTLIGTGTNEQFF; CDR3 DNA: TGTGCCAGTAGTACCCTAATAGGGACAGGGACGAATGAGCAGTTCTTC; V gene: TRBV19; clone size: -; J gene: TRBJ2-1; D gene: TRBD1
CDR3 protein: CASSGDSPNQPQHF; CDR3 DNA: TGCGCCAGCAGTGGGGACAGCCCCAATCAGCCCCAGCATTTT; V gene: TRBV10-2; clone size: many; J gene: TRBJ1-5; D gene: TRBD1
CDR3 protein: CASSDLQGGGSSPLHF; CDR3 DNA: TGTGCCAGCAGCGACCTACAGGGTGGAGGAAGCTCACCCCTCCACTTT; V gene: TRBV7-8; clone size: -; J gene: TRBJ1-6; D gene: -
CDR3 protein: CASSRTGNTIYF; CDR3 DNA: TGTGCCAGCAGCCGAACCGGAAACACCATATATTTT; V gene: TRBV16; clone size: few; J gene: TRBJ1-3; D gene: -
CDR3 protein: CASSRQQGTGTDTQYF; CDR3 DNA: TGCGCCAGCAGCCGGCAACAGGGGACCGGCACAGATACGCAGTATTTT; V gene: TRBV5-1; clone size: few; J gene: TRBJ2-3; D gene: TRBD1
CDR3 protein: CASTHPRGMNTEAFF; CDR3 DNA: TGTGCCAGCACCCACCCCAGGGGAATGAACACTGAAGCTTTCTTT; V gene: TRBV28; clone size: many; J gene: TRBJ1-1; D gene: -
CDR3 protein: CATSEGRGPYNEQFF; CDR3 DNA: TGTGCCACCAGTGAGGGGAGGGGCCCCTACAATGAGCAGTTCTTC; V gene: TRBV24-1; clone size: -; J gene: TRBJ2-1; D gene: TRBD2
CDR3 protein: CSALQGTNEKLFF; CDR3 DNA: TGCAGTGCTCTACAGGGAACTAATGAAAAACTGTTTTTT; V gene: TRBV20-1; clone size: -; J gene: TRBJ1-4; D gene: -
CDR3 protein: CASSETRPLSGANVLTF; CDR3 DNA: TGTGCCAGCAGTGAAACCCGGCCCCTCTCTGGGGCCAACGTCCTGACTTTC; V gene: TRBV2; clone size: many; J gene: TRBJ2-6; D gene: -
CDR3 protein: CAGRDPDCYGYTF; CDR3 DNA: TGTGCCGGCAGAGACCCCGACTGCTATGGCTACACCTTC; V gene: TRBV11-3; clone size: -; J gene: TRBJ1-2; D gene: -
CDR3 protein: CASSPGYTDTQYF; CDR3 DNA: TGTGCCAGCTCACCAGGGTACACAGATACGCAGTATTTT; V gene: TRBV18; clone size: many; J gene: TRBJ2-3; D gene: -
CDR3 protein: CASSTGLAGPIQETQYF; CDR3 DNA: TGTGCCAGCAGTACGGGACTAGCGGGACCAATCCAAGAGACCCAGTACTTC; V gene: TRBV6-1; clone size: many; J gene: TRBJ2-5; D gene: TRBD2
CDR3 protein: CASSRTTGTPNEQYF; CDR3 DNA: TGTGCCAGCAGCCGTACTACCGGGACCCCCAACGAGCAGTACTTC; V gene: TRBV11-2; clone size: many; J gene: TRBJ2-7; D gene: -